Shown below are 24 T cell receptor beta chains from a single sample sequenced in a study of Graves' ophthalmopathy and Graves' hyperthyroidism. Using RNA transcripts, the TCR beta CDR3 regions were amplified. First-round RT-PCR with HTBI primers preceded a second-round multiplex PCR. TCRdb processed the multiplex PCR reads anew with MiXCR; each CDR3 protein has one entry. Of about 400,000 distinct CDR3 sequences in the sample, 21% were seen once. Sequencing input: peripheral blood. The receptors here all came from a young woman with stable Graves' hyperthyroidism.

This clonotype occurred once. The V call is TRBV6-1, the J call TRBJ1-1, with TRBD1 identical over 7 bases. This CDR3 contains 14 residues. Per germline, CDR1 MNHNS and CDR2 SASEGT. With 8 bases clipped from V and 4 bases from J, the junction kept 10 bases outside the gene matches. CDR3 sequence: CASFLQGGSTEAFF. The CDR3 nucleotides are TGTGCCAGCTTCCTCCAGGGGGGTTCCACTGAAGCTTTCTTT.

The chain combines TRBV7-9 with TRBJ2-7; 10 bases line up with TRBD1. The CDR3 sequence is 15 residues long. CDR1 and CDR2 (germline): SEHNR, FQNEAQ (reference sequence). Losses at the gene ends were 1 base for V and 5 bases for J; bases not matched to a gene: 5. CDR3 in DNA: TGTGCCAGCAGCTTAGGGGGACAGGGGAAGGACGAGCAGTACTTC. This gives the protein CASSLGGQGKDEQYF.

V and J are TRBV12-3 or TRBV12-4 and TRBJ2-7; TRBD2 matches at 16 bases. V lost 6 bases to trimming and J lost 2 bases; unmatched junction nucleotides: 4. The CDR3 is 16 residues long. CDR3 DNA: TGTGCCAGCAGCCGGGGACTAGCGGGAGGGCCCTACGAGCAGTACTTC. Its protein product is CASSRGLAGGPYEQYF.

A single count supports this clonotype. The chain recombines TRBV2 with TRBJ1-2, with D possibly matching TRBD1 (6 bases). The germline V gene has CDR1 SNHLY and CDR2 FYNNEI. V lost 8 bases and J 8 bases, leaving 9 bases between the germline ends. The CDR3 loop spans 10 amino acids. CDR3 nucleotides: TGTGCCAGCGCCGGGGGCGGCTACACCTTC. It translates to CASAGGGYTF.

This clonotype has only a few counts. Germline is not matched at one junction end, which may reflect a read error. This chain uses TRBV25-1 with TRBJ2-6, with D perhaps TRBD1 (5 bases). The CDR3 totals 15 residues. The germline CDR1 and CDR2 sequences are MGHDK and SYGVNS. CDR3 sequence (DNA): TGTGCCAGCAGTGATCAGTACTCTGGGGCCAACGTCCTGGCTTTC. Translated, it gives CASSDQYSGANVLAF.

This clonotype has at least ten counts. This chain uses TRBV11-2 with TRBJ2-7; D is unclear. The CDR3 covers 11 residues. The V end lost 5 bases, the J end lost 6 bases, and 8 bases lay between the germline ends. Germline V gene sequence: CDR1 SGHAT, CDR2 FQNNGV. CDR3 in amino acids: CASSPGIEQYF. As DNA, the CDR3 is TGTGCCAGCAGCCCAGGCATCGAGCAGTACTTC.

V gene TRBV30 combines with J gene TRBJ1-1; D unresolved. Deletions cut 2 bases from V and 1 base from J, with 8 bases between. From germline, CDR1 is GTSNPN and CDR2 SVGIG (reference sequence). The CDR3 spans 13 residues. DNA of the CDR3: TGTGCCTGGAGTTCCACAGCGAACACTGAAGCTTTCTTT. It is translated as CAWSSTANTEAFF.

A word on this clonotype: This may be a read error, as it is one base from a much larger clone. The rearrangement joins TRBV18 to TRBJ2-7; D not resolved. V dropped 3 bases and J dropped 3 bases, with 12 bases sitting between them. The CDR3 spans 14 residues. Germline lookup yields CDR1 KGHSH and CDR2 LQKENI. CDR3 DNA sequence: TGTGCCAGCTCACCTGTTAGCTGGAGCTACGAGCAGTACTTC. Translating it yields CASSPVSWSYEQYF. Complete variable domain (other parts from reference TRBV18 and TRBJ2-7): NAGVMQNPRHLVRRRGQEARLRCSPMKGHSHVYWYRQLPEEGLKFMVYLQKENIIDESGMPKERFSAEFPKEGPSILRIQQVVRGDSAAYFCASSPVSWSYEQYFGPGTRLTVT.

This clonotype has ten or more counts. The rearrangement joins TRBV30 to TRBJ2-7; possibly TRBD2 for D (6 bases). This CDR3 region has 11 residues. Germline V gene sequence: CDR1 GTSNPN, CDR2 SVGIG (reference sequence). The ends were cut back, 5 bases at V and 1 base at J, with 6 bases in the middle. This CDR3 reads CAWGGSYEQYF. The CDR3 DNA follows: TGTGCCTGGGGGGGGTCCTACGAGCAGTACTTC.

This clonotype was counted a few times. This rearrangement joins TRBV11-2 to TRBJ1-1, with D possibly TRBD1 on 5 matching bases. Germline assignment: CDR1 SGHAT and CDR2 FQNNGV. CDR3 length: 18 residues. V lost 3 bases, J lost 8 bases, and 28 bases lay in between. CDR3 protein: CASSLSPYSTAPPKEAFF. The CDR3, as DNA: TGTGCCAGCAGCTTGTCTCCCTACTCGACAGCACCACCTAAAGAAGCTTTCTTT. Combining the CDR3 with reference TRBV11-2 and TRBJ1-1 gives the whole variable domain EAGVAQSPRYKIIEKRQSVAFWCNPISGHATLYWYQQILGQGPKLLIQFQNNGVVDDSQLPKDRFSAERLKGVDSTLKIQPAKLEDSAVYLCASSLSPYSTAPPKEAFFGQGTRLTVV.

The genes are TRBV12-3 or TRBV12-4 and TRBJ1-5; no firm D call. Trimming cost V 7 bases and J 0 bases, with 7 bases left between them. CDR3 size: 13 residues. CDR3 sequence reads: CASTLGSNQPQHF. The CDR3 DNA reads as TGTGCCAGCACCTTGGGTAGCAATCAGCCCCAGCATTTT.

Here the CDR3 reads CASSFAGGYTF. The CDR3 bases are TGTGCCAGCAGTTTTGCGGGGGGCTACACCTTC. The chain couples TRBV28 to TRBJ1-2; D uncertain. The V end lost 3 bases, the J end lost 8 bases, and 7 bases lay between the germline ends. The CDR3 covers 11 residues. Per germline, CDR1 MDHEN and CDR2 SYDVKM.

The table lists this clonotype with many counts. The rearrangement uses TRBV28 and TRBJ2-7; D call uncertain. V dropped 6 bases and J dropped 4 bases, with 10 bases sitting between them. This CDR3 is 12 amino acids long. Germline V lookup: CDR1 MDHEN, CDR2 SYDVKM. This CDR3 is CASSLTSYEQYF. DNA of the CDR3: TGTGCCAGCAGCCTCACCTCGTACGAGCAGTACTTC.

In this sample, this clonotype turned up a few times. At one of its ends the junction is not consistent with the germline gene, which may arise from a read error. J is TRBJ2-7 and V is TRBV12-3 or TRBV12-4, with 9 bases lining up with TRBD1. This CDR3 is built from 14 residues. This chain's CDR3 is CASSFTGGPYERYF. Here the CDR3 DNA reads TGTGCCAGCAGTTTTACAGGGGGCCCTTACGAGCGGTACTTC.

This clonotype was picked up many times. The V call is TRBV27, the J call TRBJ1-1, with 7 positions matching TRBD1. Germline V lookup: CDR1 MNHEY, CDR2 SMNVEV (reference sequence). The ends lost 5 bases at V and 0 bases at J; junction bases unmatched: 3. The CDR3 is 14 amino acids. The CDR3 DNA follows: TGTGCCAGCAGTGCCGACAGGGTGAACACTGAAGCTTTCTTT. Amino acid sequence: CASSADRVNTEAFF.

This clonotype was detected many times. The chain couples TRBV28 to TRBJ2-7; D unresolved. With 0 bases removed from V and 5 bases from J, the gap between germline ends came to 5 bases. This CDR3 region has 12 residues. In germline, CDR1 is MDHEN, CDR2 SYDVKM. The CDR3 DNA reads TGTGCCAGCAGTTTATGGGGGAACGAGCAGTACTTC. Translation gives CASSLWGNEQYF.

Here the CDR3 reads CSARHWTGTYEQYF. CDR3 nucleotides: TGCAGTGCTAGACACTGGACAGGGACCTACGAGCAGTACTTC. The chain joins TRBV20-1 to TRBJ2-7, with 8 bases aligning to TRBD1. Germline CDR1 and CDR2: DFQATT and SNEGSKA (reference sequence). J gave up 2 bases and V 2 bases, and 5 bases lay outside the gene matches. The CDR3 is made up of 14 amino acids.

This clonotype has ten or more counts. The chain employs TRBV6-2 or TRBV6-3 and TRBJ2-7, with D unclear. CDR1 MNHEY and CDR2 SVGEGT come from the germline V gene. The CDR3 spans 14 residues. V shed 3 bases and J shed 3 bases, with 12 bases lying between them. Written as DNA, the CDR3 is TGTGCCAGCAGTTATACTCAGCCGGGCTACGAGCAGTACTTC. Encoded protein: CASSYTQPGYEQYF.

This clonotype came up many times. This chain connects TRBV6-1 to TRBJ1-5, with D uncertain. Per germline, CDR1 MNHNS and CDR2 SASEGT. Trimming took off 7 bases at V and 12 bases at J, with 16 bases between the two ends. The CDR3 contains 12 residues. The CDR3 nucleotides are TGTGCCAGCAACCTCAGACCGCGGGGCCAGCATTTT. This gives the protein CASNLRPRGQHF.

This clonotype was counted at least ten times. J is TRBJ2-7 and V is TRBV29-1; possible D gene TRBD2, 6 bases. This CDR3 is built from 11 residues. Germline lookup yields CDR1 SQVTM and CDR2 ANQGSEA. V gave up 5 bases and J gave up 2 bases, with 7 bases separating them. CDR3 protein: CSVRTTYEQYF. CDR3 DNA sequence: TGCAGCGTTAGGACTACCTACGAGCAGTACTTC.

This clonotype was detected ten times or more. J is TRBJ2-7 and V is TRBV7-2; 9 bases fit TRBD1. V lost 7 bases to trimming and J lost 2 bases; unmatched junction nucleotides: 6. Germline V CDR1 and CDR2: SGHTA, FQGNSA. The CDR3 runs 14 residues. The CDR3 spells CASKPTGGPYEQYF. The CDR3 coding sequence is TGTGCCAGCAAGCCGACAGGGGGTCCCTACGAGCAGTACTTC.

This clonotype was detected many times. This sequence joins TRBV6-2 or TRBV6-3 and TRBJ2-2, with a possible D match to TRBD1 (6 bases). V lost 4 bases and J lost 0, with 9 bases in between. The CDR3 contains 15 residues. Germline assignment: CDR1 MNHEY and CDR2 SVGEGT. The DNA of the CDR3 is TGTGCCAGCAGTTGGACAGTTACGAACACCGGGGAGCTGTTTTTT. It specifies CASSWTVTNTGELFF.

The chain employs TRBV6-1 and TRBJ1-2; no clear D gene. Looked up from germline, CDR1 is MNHNS and CDR2 is SASEGT. V gave up 7 bases and J gave up 2 bases, with 8 bases separating them. The CDR3 length is 12 residues. The CDR3 nucleotides are TGTGCCAGCAAGGGCACCAACTATGGCTACACCTTC. Translated, it gives CASKGTNYGYTF.

The chain has TRBV6-5 and TRBJ2-5; D is undetermined. V was shortened by 2 bases and J by 0 bases, with 13 bases between the two germline ends. The germline V gene encodes CDR1 MNHEY and CDR2 SVGAGI. The CDR3 runs 16 residues. The CDR3: CASSYGNWKYQETQYF. The DNA of the CDR3 is TGTGCCAGCAGTTACGGGAACTGGAAGTACCAAGAGACCCAGTACTTC.